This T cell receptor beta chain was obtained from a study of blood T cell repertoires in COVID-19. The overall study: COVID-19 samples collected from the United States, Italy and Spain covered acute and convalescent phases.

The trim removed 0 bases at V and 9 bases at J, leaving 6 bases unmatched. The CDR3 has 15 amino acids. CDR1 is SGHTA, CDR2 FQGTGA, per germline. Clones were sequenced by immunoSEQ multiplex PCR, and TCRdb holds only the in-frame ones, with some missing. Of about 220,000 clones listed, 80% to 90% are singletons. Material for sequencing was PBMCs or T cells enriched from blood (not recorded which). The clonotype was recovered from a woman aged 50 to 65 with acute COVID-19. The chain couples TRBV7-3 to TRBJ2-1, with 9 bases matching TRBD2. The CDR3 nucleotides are TGTGCCAGCAGCTTAACGGCGGGAGGGCCTGGTGAGCAGTTCTTC. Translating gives CASSLTAGGPGEQFF. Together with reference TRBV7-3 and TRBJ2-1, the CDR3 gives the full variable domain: GAGVSQTPSNKVTEKGKYVELRCDPISGHTALYWYRQSLGQGPEFLIYFQGTGAADDSGLPNDRFFAVRPEGSVSTLKIQRTERGDSAVYLCASSLTAGGPGEQFFGPGTRLTVL.